One and the same sample provided the 15 T cell receptor beta chains below, sequenced in a study of PD-L1 blockade in urothelial cancer. Produced via immunoSEQ multiplex PCR; TCRdb's table is partial and in-frame only. The sample lists under 40,000 clones, about 87% occurring once. Sequences were derived from PBMCs, sampled around atezolizumab (anti-PD-L1) treatment. The receptors originated from a man aged 50-59 years with urothelial cancer.

The genes are TRBV19 and TRBJ1-5; D is perhaps TRBD1 (6 bases). V was clipped by 0 bases and J by 11 bases, with 17 bases between them. The CDR3 contains 15 residues. Per germline, CDR1 LNHDA and CDR2 SQIVND (reference sequence). The chain's CDR3 is CASSIERGGSISQHF. The CDR3 DNA is TGTGCCAGTAGTATAGAGAGGGGGGGGTCAATATCCCAGCATTTT.

The rearrangement links TRBV27 to TRBJ1-6; 7 nucleotides align to TRBD1. This CDR3 contains 16 residues. J lost 7 bases, V lost 5 bases, and 11 bases had no gene match. The germline CDR1 and CDR2 sequences are MNHEY and SMNVEV (reference sequence). In DNA form, the CDR3 reads TGTGCCAGCAGTCAGTCCACAGGGGTGGGAAATTCACCCCTCCACTTT. It codes for CASSQSTGVGNSPLHF.

The chain employs TRBV7-2 and TRBJ2-1; 9 nucleotides line up with TRBD2. V was clipped by 1 base and J by 4 bases; unmatched bases: 2. CDR3 length: 15 residues. Germline V gene sequence: CDR1 SGHTA, CDR2 FQGNSA. In DNA, the CDR3 is TGTGCCAGCAGCTTAGTAGCGGGAGCATACAATGAGCAGTTCTTC. Encoded protein: CASSLVAGAYNEQFF.

The chain recombines TRBV4-1 with TRBJ2-7; D unclear. Between the trimmed V and J ends, which lost 4 bases and 5 bases, there was a span of 9 bases. This CDR3 region has 12 residues. CDR1 MGHRA and CDR2 YSYEKL come from the germline V gene. The CDR3 spells CASSRTANEQYF. Written as DNA, the CDR3 is TGCGCCAGCAGCCGCACAGCCAACGAGCAGTACTTC.

This chain links TRBV7-9 with TRBJ1-2; D gene uncertain. Trimming left V 7 bases short and J 8 bases short, with 20 bases between. The CDR3 totals 14 residues. Germline V gene lookup returns CDR1 SEHNR and CDR2 FQNEAQ (reference sequence). DNA of the CDR3: TGTGCCAGCATCAAAACGGACGGGATTCGGGGCTACACCTTC. Protein sequence: CASIKTDGIRGYTF.

The chain is built from TRBV5-6 and TRBJ2-7; D is perhaps TRBD2 (5 bases). The germline V gene encodes CDR1 SGHDT and CDR2 YYEEEE. This CDR3 spans 14 amino acids. Trimming stripped 3 bases from V and 0 bases from J, with 10 bases between. CDR3 sequence (DNA): TGTGCCAGCAGCTCCCCGGGGAGCTCCTACGAGCAGTACTTC. This encodes CASSSPGSSYEQYF.

The CDR3 DNA is TGTGCCAGCAGCTTAGCGGGGGGCAACCAAGAGACCCAGTACTTC. This encodes CASSLAGGNQETQYF. The rearrangement links TRBV11-2 to TRBJ2-5; D is possibly TRBD2 (7 bases). The CDR3 has 15 amino acids. CDR1 is SGHAT and CDR2 is FQNNGV in the germline V gene. Trimming stripped 1 base from V and 0 bases from J, with 9 bases between.

This clone was recorded once. As DNA, the CDR3 is TGTGCCAGCAGTTCGCACGGGGGGGGCGGGCCAGATACGCAGTATTTT. Its translation is CASSSHGGGGPDTQYF. The gene calls are TRBV6-5 and TRBJ2-3, with TRBD2 matching 8 bases. V lost 4 bases and J lost 4; bases outside the gene matches: 10. The germline gives CDR1 MNHEY, CDR2 SVGAGI. The CDR3 spans 16 residues.

This clone was seen just once. J is TRBJ2-7 and V is TRBV6-5, with D possibly matching TRBD1 (5 bases). In germline, CDR1 is MNHEY, CDR2 SVGAGI. The CDR3 is 15 amino acids. V lost 7 bases to trimming and J lost 0 bases, with 16 bases between them. The CDR3 loop reads CASKDPTDRSYEQYF. The CDR3 DNA reads TGTGCCAGCAAGGACCCGACAGACCGCTCCTACGAGCAGTACTTC.

The chain is built from TRBV7-2 and TRBJ2-7; D gene ambiguous. The CDR3 totals 11 residues. CDR1 and CDR2 from the germline V gene are SGHTA and FQGNSA. Trimming cost V 6 bases and J 6 bases, with 9 bases left between them. This CDR3 is CASSSQSEQYF. The CDR3 nucleotides are TGTGCCAGCAGTTCACAGTCCGAGCAGTACTTC.

The genes are TRBV6-5 and TRBJ2-3; the D is unclear. The V end was cut by 2 bases, the J end by 2 bases, with 5 bases between. The CDR3 is 13 residues long. The germline V gene has CDR1 MNHEY and CDR2 SVGAGI. CDR3 in DNA: TGTGCCAGCAGTTACGTCTTCACAGATACGCAGTATTTT. Its translation: CASSYVFTDTQYF.

The CDR3 bases are TGTGCCAGCAGTGAGGTGGGGCTCGGCGAGCAGTACTTC. Amino acids: CASSEVGLGEQYF. The chain combines TRBV6-1 with TRBJ2-7; possibly TRBD1 for D (5 bases). Germline CDR1 and CDR2: MNHNS and SASEGT. Trimming stripped 3 bases from V and 6 bases from J, with 12 bases between. The CDR3 has 13 residues.

This clone was detected only once. The rearrangement uses TRBV28 and TRBJ2-2, with no clear D. This CDR3 spans 13 amino acids. The V and J ends lost 3 bases and 6 bases respectively, with 8 bases between them. Germline CDR1 is MDHEN and CDR2 is SYDVKM. CDR3 sequence: CASSLSLAGELFF. CDR3 nucleotide sequence: TGTGCCAGCAGTTTGAGCTTGGCCGGGGAGCTGTTTTTT.

The J gene is TRBJ2-7, the V gene TRBV10-3; 7 nucleotides agree with TRBD2. The CDR3 length is 15 residues. The V gene end was trimmed by 0 bases and the J gene end by 0 bases; junction bases not matched to a gene: 2. From germline, CDR1 is ENHRY and CDR2 SYGVKD. The CDR3 DNA reads as TGTGCCATCAGTGAGTCCAGCGGGGTCTCCTACGAGCAGTACTTC. Encoded protein: CAISESSGVSYEQYF.

This chain connects TRBV9 to TRBJ2-5, with 9 bases identical to TRBD1. Germline V gene lookup returns CDR1 SGDLS and CDR2 YYNGEE. Trimming took 7 bases from V and 1 from J; bases not matched to a gene: 11. The CDR3 is made up of 16 amino acids. DNA for the CDR3: TGTGCCAGCGGTAGGGGACAGGGTAGCCCCCAAGAGACCCAGTACTTC. Amino acids: CASGRGQGSPQETQYF.